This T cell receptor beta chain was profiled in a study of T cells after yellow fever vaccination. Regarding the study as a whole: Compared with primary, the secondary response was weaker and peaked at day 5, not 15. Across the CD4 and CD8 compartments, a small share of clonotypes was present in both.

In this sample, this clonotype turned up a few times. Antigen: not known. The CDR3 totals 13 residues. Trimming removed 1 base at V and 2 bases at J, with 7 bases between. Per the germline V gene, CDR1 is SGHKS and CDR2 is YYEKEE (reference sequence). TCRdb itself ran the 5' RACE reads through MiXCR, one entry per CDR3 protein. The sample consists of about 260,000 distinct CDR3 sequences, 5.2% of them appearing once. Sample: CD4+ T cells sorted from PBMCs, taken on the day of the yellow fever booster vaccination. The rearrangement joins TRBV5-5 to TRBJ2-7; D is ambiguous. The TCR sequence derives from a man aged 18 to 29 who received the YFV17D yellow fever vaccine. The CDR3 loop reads CASSLFNPYEQYV. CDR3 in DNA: TGTGCCAGCAGCTTGTTCAATCCCTACGAGCAGTACGTC.